These T cell receptor beta chains were read from a single sample in a study of brain T cells in children with intractable seizures. The repertoire was sequenced with immunoSEQ multiplex PCR; TCRdb's copy has only in-frame clones and lacks some. This table holds about 320,000 clones, over 90% found once. The sequenced sample was peripheral blood, obtained 4 to 6 months after surgery. The receptor source for this set is a boy under two years old with tuberous sclerosis and intractable seizures. Both conserved end residues are part of each CDR3.

J gene: TRBJ2-2; V gene: TRBV9; CDR3 length: 16; CDR3 protein: CASTGGANMNTGELFF
J gene: TRBJ2-6; V gene: TRBV24-1; CDR3 length: 13; CDR3 protein: CATMGTGANVLTF
J gene: TRBJ1-1; V gene: TRBV2; CDR3 length: 15; CDR3 protein: CASRADRGQFTEAFF
J gene: TRBJ2-3; V gene: TRBV11-1; CDR3 length: 15; CDR3 protein: CARRKASSSTDTQYF
J gene: TRBJ2-7; V gene: TRBV30; CDR3 length: 16; CDR3 protein: CAWSATWDRVEYEQYF
J gene: TRBJ2-4; V gene: TRBV5-6; CDR3 length: 13; CDR3 protein: CASSPGDWNIQYF
J gene: TRBJ1-1; V gene: TRBV28; CDR3 length: 13; CDR3 protein: CASSLGGNTEAFF
J gene: TRBJ1-2; V gene: TRBV6-5; CDR3 length: 11; CDR3 protein: CASRQNYGYTF
J gene: TRBJ2-5; V gene: TRBV30; CDR3 length: 13; CDR3 protein: CAWAGTAQETQYF
J gene: TRBJ1-1; V gene: TRBV5-8; CDR3 length: 15; CDR3 protein: CASSRSNLEIAEAFF
J gene: TRBJ1-1; V gene: TRBV25-1; CDR3 length: 14; CDR3 protein: CASSDTWGEPEAFF
J gene: TRBJ2-7; V gene: TRBV6-2/TRBV6-3; CDR3 length: 13; CDR3 protein: CASSGFVPYEQYF
J gene: TRBJ1-1; V gene: TRBV6-5; CDR3 length: 12; CDR3 protein: CACWTGATEAFF
J gene: TRBJ2-7; V gene: TRBV6-5; CDR3 length: 12; CDR3 protein: CASKPTGGEQYF
J gene: TRBJ1-4; V gene: TRBV5-1; CDR3 length: 15; CDR3 protein: CASSPQGRGNEKLFF
J gene: TRBJ2-2; V gene: TRBV4-1; CDR3 length: 15; CDR3 protein: CASSQDPRNTGELFF
J gene: TRBJ2-7; V gene: TRBV9; CDR3 length: 14; CDR3 protein: CASSVGSGGYEQYF
J gene: TRBJ1-2; V gene: TRBV30; CDR3 length: 16; CDR3 protein: CACQPPGQVSLNGYTF
J gene: TRBJ1-1; V gene: TRBV3-1/TRBV3-2; CDR3 length: 15; CDR3 protein: CASSQHIVLNTEAFF
J gene: TRBJ2-1; V gene: TRBV9; CDR3 length: 14; CDR3 protein: CASSARTLHNEQFF
J gene: TRBJ2-1; V gene: TRBV4-1; CDR3 length: 15; CDR3 protein: CASSHSAGTSGEQFF
J gene: TRBJ2-7; V gene: TRBV9; CDR3 length: 15; CDR3 protein: CASSLGTSGSYEQYF
J gene: TRBJ1-5; V gene: TRBV28; CDR3 length: 15; CDR3 protein: CASSPGQGIYQPQHF
J gene: TRBJ1-1; V gene: TRBV10-3; CDR3 length: 16; CDR3 protein: CAISESRGPYNTEAFF
J gene: TRBJ2-3; V gene: TRBV24-1; CDR3 length: 17; CDR3 protein: CATSDWQVGQGTDTQYF
J gene: TRBJ1-6; V gene: TRBV7-8; CDR3 length: 14; CDR3 protein: CASSPPGAGSPLHF
J gene: TRBJ1-5; V gene: TRBV20-1; CDR3 length: 13; CDR3 protein: CSASAPSFKPQHF
J gene: TRBJ1-6; V gene: TRBV3-1/TRBV3-2; CDR3 length: 14; CDR3 protein: CASSPTGRSSPLHF
J gene: TRBJ1-1; V gene: TRBV28; CDR3 length: 16; CDR3 protein: CASSTQVYGMAEEAFF
J gene: TRBJ2-3; V gene: TRBV9; CDR3 length: 12; CDR3 protein: CASSESTDTQYF
J gene: TRBJ2-3; V gene: TRBV10-3; CDR3 length: 18; CDR3 protein: CAISHPKITLYTTDTQYF
J gene: TRBJ1-2; V gene: TRBV19; CDR3 length: 14; CDR3 protein: CATQQGYTNYGYTF
J gene: TRBJ1-3; V gene: TRBV30; CDR3 length: 15; CDR3 protein: CAWSEVTGNGNTIYF
J gene: TRBJ2-1; V gene: TRBV29-1; CDR3 length: 10; CDR3 protein: CSGSVGEQFF
J gene: TRBJ1-5; V gene: TRBV30; CDR3 length: 13; CDR3 protein: CAWSAGNNQPQHF
J gene: TRBJ1-1; V gene: TRBV6-5; CDR3 length: 12; CDR3 protein: CASRIMRTEAFF
J gene: TRBJ1-2; V gene: TRBV25-1; CDR3 length: 16; CDR3 protein: CASNRNGRGADYGYTF
J gene: TRBJ2-3; V gene: TRBV11-3; CDR3 length: 16; CDR3 protein: CASSARRDLGTDTQYF
J gene: TRBJ2-2; V gene: TRBV7-2; CDR3 length: 15; CDR3 protein: CASSFPQGAGGELFF
J gene: TRBJ2-3; V gene: TRBV3-1/TRBV3-2; CDR3 length: 13; CDR3 protein: CASSPQWADTQYF
J gene: TRBJ1-2; V gene: TRBV6-1; CDR3 length: 13; CDR3 protein: CASSELDRDGYTF
J gene: TRBJ1-6; V gene: TRBV2; CDR3 length: 13; CDR3 protein: CATRQGANSPLHF
J gene: TRBJ1-1; V gene: TRBV9; CDR3 length: 16; CDR3 protein: CASSVAPGQLNTEAFF
J gene: TRBJ1-1; V gene: TRBV18; CDR3 length: 14; CDR3 protein: CASSPKSANTEAFF
J gene: TRBJ2-5; V gene: TRBV30; CDR3 length: 13; CDR3 protein: CAWSSGSGETQYF
J gene: TRBJ2-3; V gene: TRBV12-3/TRBV12-4; CDR3 length: 13; CDR3 protein: CASSLREPDTQYF
J gene: TRBJ2-3; V gene: TRBV13; CDR3 length: 17; CDR3 protein: CASSSLRLAATTDTQYF
J gene: TRBJ2-7; V gene: TRBV28; CDR3 length: 17; CDR3 protein: CASSLGYLWTGDYEQYF
J gene: TRBJ1-2; V gene: TRBV30; CDR3 length: 13; CDR3 protein: CAWSQMGGYGYTF
J gene: TRBJ2-5; V gene: TRBV6-1; CDR3 length: 17; CDR3 protein: CASSEALSGRARETQYF
J gene: TRBJ2-5; V gene: TRBV5-6; CDR3 length: 14; CDR3 protein: CASSSVLIGETQYF
J gene: TRBJ2-7; V gene: TRBV7-9; CDR3 length: 12; CDR3 protein: CASSRRLFEQYF
J gene: TRBJ1-1; V gene: TRBV5-8; CDR3 length: 14; CDR3 protein: CASSLSRLNTEAFF
J gene: TRBJ2-3; V gene: TRBV30; CDR3 length: 18; CDR3 protein: CAWGEGTSSTSSTDTQYF